This T cell receptor beta chain was recovered during a study of T cell responses to AZD1222 COVID-19 vaccine. Study context: Second doses were pooled across both intervals (about 4 or about 12 weeks).

Sequencing was performed with immunoSEQ multiplex PCR; in TCRdb, only in-frame clones are kept and a portion is missing. The table has more than 100,000 clones, 92% seen once. General observations from the study: The donors showed a predominance of white British ancestry and of females, with possible underestimation of clonal diversity. Researchers took repertoire samples only after the peak T cell response had come. Seropositivity was recorded at baseline in only 6 or 7 AZD1222 recipients.

J lost 1 base, V lost 5 bases, and 3 bases had no gene match. This CDR3 is 15 amino acids long. Germline V gene sequence: CDR1 MNHEY, CDR2 SVGAGI. A remark on this clone: The antigen remains undetermined.

The chain recombines TRBV6-5 with TRBJ1-5; 9 positions match TRBD1. This receptor was taken from an adult in good health. The starting material was peripheral blood, obtained on day 0 of AZD1222 vaccination. CDR3 region: CASSTQGASNQPQHF. DNA for the CDR3: TGTGCCAGCAGTACACAGGGGGCAAGCAATCAGCCCCAGCATTTT.